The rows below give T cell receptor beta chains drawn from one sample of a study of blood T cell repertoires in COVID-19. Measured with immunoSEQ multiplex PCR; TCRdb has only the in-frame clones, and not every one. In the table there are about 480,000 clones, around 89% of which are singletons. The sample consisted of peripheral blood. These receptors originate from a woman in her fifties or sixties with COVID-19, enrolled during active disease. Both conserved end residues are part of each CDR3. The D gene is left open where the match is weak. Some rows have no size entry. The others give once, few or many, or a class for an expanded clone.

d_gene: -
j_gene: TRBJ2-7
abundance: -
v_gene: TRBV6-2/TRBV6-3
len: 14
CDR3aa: CASSYAGSSYEQYF
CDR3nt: TGTGCCAGCAGTTACGCTGGGAGCTCCTACGAGCAGTACTTC

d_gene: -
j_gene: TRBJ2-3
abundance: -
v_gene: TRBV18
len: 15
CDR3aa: CASSLQQAATDTQYF
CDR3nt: TGTGCCAGCTCACTCCAACAGGCAGCCACAGATACGCAGTATTTT

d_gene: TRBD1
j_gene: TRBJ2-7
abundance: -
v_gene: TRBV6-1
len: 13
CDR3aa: CASSETGVGEQYF
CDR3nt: TGTGCCAGCAGTGAAACAGGGGTGGGCGAGCAGTACTTC

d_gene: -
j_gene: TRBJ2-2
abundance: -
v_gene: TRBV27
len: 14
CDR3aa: CASSPGQNTGELFF
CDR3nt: TGTGCCAGCAGCCCCGGACAGAACACCGGGGAGCTGTTTTTT

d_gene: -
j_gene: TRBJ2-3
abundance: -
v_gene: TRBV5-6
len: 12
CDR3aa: CASSLGSGGQYF
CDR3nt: TGTGCCAGCAGCTTGGGCTCCGGCGGGCAGTATTTT

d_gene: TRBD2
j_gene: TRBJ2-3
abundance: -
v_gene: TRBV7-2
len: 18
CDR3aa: CASSSRLAAGGSTDTQYF
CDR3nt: TGTGCCAGCAGCTCAAGACTCGCGGCGGGGGGGAGCACAGATACGCAGTATTTT

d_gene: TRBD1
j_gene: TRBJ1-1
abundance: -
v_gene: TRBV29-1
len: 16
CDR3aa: CSVEDRGQRSNTEAFF
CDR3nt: TGCAGCGTTGAAGATCGGGGACAGCGTTCGAACACTGAAGCTTTCTTT

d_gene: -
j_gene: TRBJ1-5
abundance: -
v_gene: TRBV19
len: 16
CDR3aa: CASSIDLETRRQPQHF
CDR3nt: TGTGCCAGTAGTATAGATCTCGAGACAAGGCGACAGCCCCAGCATTTT

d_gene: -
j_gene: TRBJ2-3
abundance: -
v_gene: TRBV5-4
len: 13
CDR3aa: CASTRRFTDTQYF
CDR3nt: TGTGCCAGCACCAGGCGTTTCACAGATACGCAGTATTTT

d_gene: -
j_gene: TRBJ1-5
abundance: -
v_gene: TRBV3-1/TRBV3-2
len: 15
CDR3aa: CASSPQRGGDQPQHF
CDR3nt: TGTGCCAGCAGCCCCCAACGGGGCGGGGATCAGCCCCAGCATTTT

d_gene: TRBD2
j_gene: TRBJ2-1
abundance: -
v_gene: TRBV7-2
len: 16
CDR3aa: CASSSTSGSSYNEQFF
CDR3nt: TGTGCCAGCAGCTCGACTAGCGGGAGCTCCTACAATGAGCAGTTCTTC

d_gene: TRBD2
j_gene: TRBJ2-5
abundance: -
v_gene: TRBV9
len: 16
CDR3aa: CASSVGTSGFQETQYF
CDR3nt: TGTGCCAGCAGCGTAGGGACTAGCGGATTTCAAGAGACCCAGTACTTC

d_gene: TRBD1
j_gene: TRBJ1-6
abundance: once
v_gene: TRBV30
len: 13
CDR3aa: CACRQGAGSPLHF
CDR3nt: TGTGCCTGTAGACAGGGGGCGGGTTCACCCCTCCACTTT

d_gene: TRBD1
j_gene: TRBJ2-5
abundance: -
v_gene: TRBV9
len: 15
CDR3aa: CASSRDSSDAETQYF
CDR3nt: TGTGCCAGCAGCAGGGACAGCTCGGACGCGGAGACCCAGTACTTC

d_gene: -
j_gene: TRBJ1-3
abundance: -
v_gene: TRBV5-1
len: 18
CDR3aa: CASSTGSHRLGSGNTIYF
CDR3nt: TGCGCCAGCAGTACCGGGTCCCACCGCCTCGGCTCTGGAAACACCATATATTTT

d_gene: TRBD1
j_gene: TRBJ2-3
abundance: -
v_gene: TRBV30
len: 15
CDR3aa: CAWSAGTGGVNTQYF
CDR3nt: TGTGCCTGGAGCGCCGGGACAGGGGGCGTGAATACGCAGTATTTT

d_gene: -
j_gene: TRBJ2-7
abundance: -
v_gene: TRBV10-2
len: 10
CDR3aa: CASGAYEQYF
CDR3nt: TGCGCCAGCGGGGCTTACGAGCAGTACTTC

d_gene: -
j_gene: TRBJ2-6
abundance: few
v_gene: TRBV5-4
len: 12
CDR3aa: CASSWPGNVLTF
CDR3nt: TGTGCCAGCAGCTGGCCGGGGAACGTCCTGACTTTC

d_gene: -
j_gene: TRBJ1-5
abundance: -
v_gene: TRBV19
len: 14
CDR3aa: CASSTQGNNQPQHF
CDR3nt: TGTGCCAGTAGTACTCAGGGCAACAATCAGCCCCAGCATTTT

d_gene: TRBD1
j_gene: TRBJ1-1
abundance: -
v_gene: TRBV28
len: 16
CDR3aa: CASSSDRDNANTEAFF
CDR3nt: TGTGCCAGCAGCTCCGACAGGGATAACGCGAACACTGAAGCTTTCTTT

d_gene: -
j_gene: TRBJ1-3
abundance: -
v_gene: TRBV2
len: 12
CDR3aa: CASSRGGNTIYF
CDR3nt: TGTGCCAGCAGTCGGGGGGGAAACACCATATATTTT

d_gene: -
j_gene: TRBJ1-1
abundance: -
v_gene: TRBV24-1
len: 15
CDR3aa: CATKVSGEAGTEAFF
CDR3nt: TGTGCCACCAAGGTTAGCGGAGAGGCGGGCACTGAAGCTTTCTTT

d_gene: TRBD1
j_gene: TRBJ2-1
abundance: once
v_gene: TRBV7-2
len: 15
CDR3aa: CASSNDRGTYNEQFF
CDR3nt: TGTGCCAGCAGCAACGACAGGGGAACTTACAATGAGCAGTTCTTC

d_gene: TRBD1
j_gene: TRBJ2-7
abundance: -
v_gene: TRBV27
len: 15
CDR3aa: CASSSDRGGGYEQYF
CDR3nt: TGTGCCAGCAGTTCGGACAGGGGCGGGGGATACGAGCAGTACTTC

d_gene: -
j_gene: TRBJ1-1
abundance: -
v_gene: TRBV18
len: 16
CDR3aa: CASSLDGGFINTEAFF
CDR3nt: TGTGCCAGCTCACTGGACGGGGGGTTTATCAACACTGAAGCTTTCTTT

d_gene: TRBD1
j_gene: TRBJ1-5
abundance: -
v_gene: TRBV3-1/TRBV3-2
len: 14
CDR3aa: CASSQGPGGQPQHF
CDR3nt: TGTGCCAGCAGCCAAGGGCCAGGGGGTCAGCCCCAGCATTTT

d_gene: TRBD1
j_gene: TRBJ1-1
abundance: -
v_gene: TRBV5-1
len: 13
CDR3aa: CASSFTGGTEAFF
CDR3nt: TGCGCCAGCAGCTTTACAGGGGGTACTGAAGCTTTCTTT

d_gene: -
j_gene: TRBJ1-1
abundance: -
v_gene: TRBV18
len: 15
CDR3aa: CASSPSSELNTEAFF
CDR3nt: TGTGCCAGCTCACCATCGAGCGAATTGAATACTGAAGCTTTCTTT

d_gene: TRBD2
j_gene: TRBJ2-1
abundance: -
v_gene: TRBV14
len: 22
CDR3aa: CASSQGLPPGLAGISFNNEQFF
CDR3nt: TGTGCCAGCAGCCAAGGGCTACCCCCGGGACTAGCGGGGATATCCTTCAACAATGAGCAGTTCTTC

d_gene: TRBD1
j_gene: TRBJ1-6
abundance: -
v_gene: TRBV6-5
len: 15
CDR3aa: CASSFQQGAHSPLHF
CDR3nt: TGTGCCAGCAGTTTTCAACAGGGGGCGCATTCACCCCTCCACTTT

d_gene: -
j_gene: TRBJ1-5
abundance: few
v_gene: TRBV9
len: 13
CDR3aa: CASSVAGDEPQHF
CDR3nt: TGTGCCAGCAGCGTAGCAGGGGATGAGCCCCAGCATTTT

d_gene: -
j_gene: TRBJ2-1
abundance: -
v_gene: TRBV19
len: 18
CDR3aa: CASSIDLYEGTFYNEQFF
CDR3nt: TGTGCCAGTAGTATAGATCTATATGAGGGGACTTTTTACAATGAGCAGTTCTTC

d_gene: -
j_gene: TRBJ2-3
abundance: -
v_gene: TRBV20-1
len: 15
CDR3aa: CSASGQGFSTDTQYF
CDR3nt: TGCAGTGCTAGTGGGCAGGGATTCAGCACGGATACGCAGTATTTT

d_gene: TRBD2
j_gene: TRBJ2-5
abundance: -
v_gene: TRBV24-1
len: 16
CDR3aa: CATSASGRGGRETQYF
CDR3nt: TGTGCCACCAGCGCCTCGGGGCGGGGGGGTCGGGAGACCCAGTACTTC

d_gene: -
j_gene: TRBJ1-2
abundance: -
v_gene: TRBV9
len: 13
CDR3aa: CASSVNGIDGYTF
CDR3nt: TGTGCCAGCAGCGTAAACGGGATCGATGGCTACACCTTC

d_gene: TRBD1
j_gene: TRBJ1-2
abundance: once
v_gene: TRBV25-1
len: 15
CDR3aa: CASRRPGQGDYGYTF
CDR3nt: TGTGCCAGCAGACGGCCGGGACAGGGGGACTATGGCTACACCTTC

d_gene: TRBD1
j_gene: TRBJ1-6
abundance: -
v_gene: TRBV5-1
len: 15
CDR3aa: CASSLVAGGNSPLHF
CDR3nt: TGCGCCAGCAGCTTGGTCGCAGGGGGTAATTCACCCCTCCACTTT